This note documents a single T cell receptor (beta chain) sequence. The protocol was immunoSEQ multiplex PCR, while the TCRdb copy is restricted to in-frame clones and leaves out a portion. This sample has approximately 75,000 clones; 92% occur once, and the top ten carry 0.41%. This sample is drawn from a study of technical replicates of blood from a handful of donors. The CDR3 spans 13 residues. Germline lookup yields CDR1 SGDLS and CDR2 YYNGEE. The ends were cut back, 0 bases at V and 4 bases at J, with 7 bases in the middle. The TCR comes from a human donor in good health. Sequenced input: T cells isolated from PBMCs. J is TRBJ1-2 and V is TRBV9; no clear D gene. CDR3 bases: TGTGCCAGCAGCGTAGACGAGTCCTATGGCTACACCTTC. Translation gives CASSVDESYGYTF.